The 12 T cell receptor beta chains below all came from one sample that was sequenced in a study of OX40 agonist ivuxolimab in advanced cancers. Data came from immunoSEQ multiplex PCR; TCRdb stores just in-frame clones and leaves some out. The sample records about 82,000 clones, 75% to 90% being singletons. The sample was CD4+ or CD8+ T cells sorted from blood, taken in a trial of the OX40 agonist ivuxolimab. These receptors all come from an adult with an advanced solid tumor such as melanoma, head and neck, liver or kidney cancer.

The rearrangement joins TRBV10-1 to TRBJ2-7, with 7 bases fitting TRBD1. The CDR3 is made up of 15 amino acids. V gave up 4 bases and J gave up 2 bases; unmatched junction bases: 8. CDR1 is WNHNN and CDR2 is SYGVQD in the germline V gene (reference sequence). Here the CDR3 reads CASSGTGTATYEQYF. Here the CDR3 DNA reads TGCGCCAGCAGTGGTACCGGGACAGCAACCTACGAGCAGTACTTC.

This rearrangement joins TRBV28 to TRBJ2-5; 9 positions agree with TRBD2. CDR3 length equals 14 residues. Germline trimming cut 6 bases from V and 4 bases from J; bases unmatched to any gene: 6. Germline-derived CDR1 and CDR2 are MDHEN and SYDVKM. CDR3 in DNA: TGTGCCAGCAGCCGAGGGCGGGGGGGAGAGACCCAGTACTTC. This encodes CASSRGRGGETQYF.

This sequence joins TRBV28 and TRBJ2-7, with 13 positions matching TRBD2. The CDR3 extends over 20 amino acids. V lost 6 bases and J lost 2; bases outside the gene matches: 19. From germline, CDR1 is MDHEN and CDR2 SYDVKM. Here the CDR3 DNA reads TGTGCCAGCAGACAAAGATGGGGGACTAGCGGGGCCGCTAATACCTACGAGCAGTACTTC. It yields the protein CASRQRWGTSGAANTYEQYF.

The chain uses TRBV6-5 and TRBJ1-5; no clear D gene. The CDR3 length is 14 residues. Trimming took off 8 bases at V and 2 bases at J, with 13 bases between the two ends. Germline V gives CDR1 MNHEY, CDR2 SVGAGI. The CDR3 nucleotides are TGTGCCAGCCGTATCCGAGAGGGCAATCAGCCCCAGCATTTT. Translating it yields CASRIREGNQPQHF.

The chain is built from TRBV28 and TRBJ2-7; 7 bases map to TRBD1. The CDR3 spans 12 residues. Germline V gene sequence: CDR1 MDHEN, CDR2 SYDVKM. J lost 9 bases, V lost 5 bases, and 7 bases had no gene match. CDR3 region: CASSPTGQGQYF. Here the CDR3 DNA reads TGTGCCAGCAGTCCGACAGGGCAGGGGCAGTACTTC.

The J gene is TRBJ2-3, the V gene TRBV5-1; 11 bases agree with TRBD2. This CDR3 spans 16 amino acids. Germline assignment: CDR1 SGHRS and CDR2 YFSETQ. V lost 4 bases and J lost 4; bases outside the gene matches: 8. The CDR3 protein is CASSTGTSGGPDTQYF. The CDR3 DNA reads as TGCGCCAGCAGCACAGGGACTAGCGGAGGGCCAGATACGCAGTATTTT.

The rearrangement joins TRBV6-1 to TRBJ2-7; TRBD2 aligns across 8 bases. In germline, CDR1 is MNHNS, CDR2 SASEGT. The CDR3 is 16 residues long. V shed 2 bases and J 0 bases; nucleotides not matched to a gene: 6. CDR3 loop: CASSELGLAYSYEQYF. CDR3 sequence (DNA): TGTGCCAGCAGTGAACTCGGACTAGCCTACTCCTACGAGCAGTACTTC.

The CDR3 loop reads CASSSGIEAFF. The DNA of the CDR3 is TGTGCCAGCAGCTCAGGAATTGAAGCTTTCTTT. The chain recombines TRBV7-9 with TRBJ1-1; D not certain. This CDR3 spans 11 amino acids. Trimming stripped 4 bases from V and 7 bases from J, with 7 bases between. Germline CDR1 SEHNR, CDR2 FQNEAQ (reference sequence).

The CDR3 region has the DNA TGTGCTAGTGGTTTGACAATCCGGGGAGGGGTTCCGGGGGAGCAGTACTTC. It is translated as CASGLTIRGGVPGEQYF. The chain combines TRBV12-5 with TRBJ2-7; 7 bases match TRBD2. Trimming removed 2 bases from V and 7 bases from J; junction bases left unmatched: 17. The CDR3 contains 17 residues. Germline V gene lookup returns CDR1 LGHNT and CDR2 FRNRAP. Looking up the rest from reference TRBV12-5 and TRBJ2-7 gives the full variable domain: DARVTQTPRHKVTEMGQEVTMRCQPILGHNTVFWYRQTMMQGLELLAYFRNRAPLDDSGMPKDRFSAEMPDATLATLKIQPSEPRDSAVYFCASGLTIRGGVPGEQYFGPGTRLTVT.

This clone showed up just once. This chain connects TRBV28 to TRBJ2-3; weak D call: TRBD1 (6 bases). CDR3 length: 16 residues. The V end lost 7 bases, the J end lost 2 bases, and 19 bases lay between the germline ends. Germline V lookup: CDR1 MDHEN, CDR2 SYDVKM. CDR3 amino acids: CASNRDISSLTDTQYF. DNA for the CDR3: TGTGCCAGCAACCGGGACATCTCCTCTCTCACAGATACGCAGTATTTT.

The chain links TRBV27 to TRBJ2-5, with 14 positions matching TRBD2. CDR1 is MNHEY and CDR2 is SMNVEV in the germline V gene (reference sequence). The trim removed 5 bases at V and 5 bases at J, leaving 13 bases unmatched. The CDR3 extends over 18 amino acids. As DNA, the CDR3 is TGTGCCAGCAGTACCGGACTAGCGGGGGGCCGGTCGGGGGAGACCCAGTACTTC. The encoded protein is CASSTGLAGGRSGETQYF.

V gene TRBV5-1 combines with J gene TRBJ2-7; TRBD2 is a possible D gene (5 bases). The CDR3 loop spans 13 amino acids. The V gene lost 2 bases and the J gene lost 2 bases, with 8 bases spanning the gap. Per germline, CDR1 SGHRS and CDR2 YFSETQ. The CDR3 loop is CASSFDGTYEQYF. The CDR3 nucleotides are TGCGCCAGCAGCTTTGACGGGACCTACGAGCAGTACTTC.